The source of this TCR beta chain is a study of metastatic and nonmetastatic thyroid tumors. Study as a whole: Across peripheral blood and tumor or nodule tissue samples taken from malignant and benign thyroid patients, the repertoires were compared with one another.

This clone has only a few counts. Its antigen is undetermined. Study findings and constraints: TCR beta diversity was reportedly significantly higher in malignant thyroid tumors than benign nodules, in blood and tumor.

Original methodology: A classifier for distant metastasis in papillary thyroid cancer was constructed using CDR3 differences observed across clinicopathological groups. TCRdb called clones again from the PCR reads with MiXCR. None of the V and J calls come from the authors' own analysis; TCRdb made them. The data show 45,000 to 50,000 clones, 24% seen once. Until they underwent thyroid surgery, no patient had received any treatment. The V end was cut by 3 bases, the J end by 4 bases, with 12 bases between. The CDR3 has 14 residues. Germline CDR1 is LNHDA and CDR2 is SQIVND (reference sequence). The sample taken for sequencing was blood. The chain has TRBV19 and TRBJ1-2, with TRBD1 as a possible D gene (6 bases). The clonotype originates from a male donor with papillary thyroid cancer or a benign thyroid nodule (not recorded which). Some clones in this sample may be carry-over from other donors' samples. This CDR3 is CASSIWGAGYGYTF. The CDR3 DNA is TGTGCCAGTAGTATCTGGGGGGCAGGCTATGGCTACACCTTC. The variable domain in full, with the rest retrieved from reference TRBV19 and TRBJ1-2, is DGGITQSPKYLFRKEGQNVTLSCEQNLNHDAMYWYRQDPGQGLRLIYYSQIVNDFQKGDIAEGYSVSREKKESFPLTVTSAQKNPTAFYLCASSIWGAGYGYTFGSGTRLTVV.